This T cell receptor beta chain came from a study of shared clonotypes between healthy human individuals. Broader study findings: Generation probabilities of non-shared clonotypes were lower (relative to those shared by all four donors).

To note about this clone: Its antigen is unknown.

The CDR3 is 13 residues long. Germline V gives CDR1 SGDLS, CDR2 YYNGEE. The V gene lost 0 bases and the J gene lost 6 bases, with 7 bases spanning the gap. TCRdb's table, derived via immunoSEQ multiplex PCR, lists solely in-frame clones and lacks some. The sample has over a million clones, roughly 96% seen once. Sequenced material: naive CD4+ T cells sorted from blood. Sample subset: CD45RA+ positively selected. This chain connects TRBV9 to TRBJ1-5, with unresolved D. This TCR was recovered from a man aged 25 to 40 in good health. The CDR3 loop is CASSVGEGQPQHF. The CDR3 region has the DNA TGTGCCAGCAGCGTAGGTGAGGGTCAGCCCCAGCATTTT.